This T cell receptor beta chain was captured in a study of T cell changes during pregnancy in multiple sclerosis. There are 16 residues in the CDR3. The germline CDR1 and CDR2 sequences are MGHRA and YSYEKL. V lost 4 bases and J lost 1, with 14 bases in between. The repertoire was sequenced with immunoSEQ multiplex PCR; TCRdb's copy has only in-frame clones and lacks some. The profile shows 35,000 to 45,000 clones, approximately 91% of them singletons. Sequencing was performed on CD4+ T cells from peripheral blood mononuclear cells, taken after pregnancy. The clonotype originates from a female donor in good health, enrolled as a control in a pregnancy study. This rearrangement joins TRBV4-1 to TRBJ2-1, with D possibly matching TRBD2 (7 bases). For the CDR3, the DNA is TGCGCCAGCAGCCCTGGGGGGAGGGGGTCCTACAATGAGCAGTTCTTC. Translated: CASSPGGRGSYNEQFF.